A single sample is the source of the 30 T cell receptor beta chains below, sequenced in a study of shared clonotypes between healthy human individuals. Sequencing was performed with immunoSEQ multiplex PCR; in TCRdb, only in-frame clones are kept and a portion is missing. The sample carries around 2,000,000 clones, approximately 94% recorded once. Terminally differentiated effector memory CD45RA+ cells were excluded from the naive CD8 cells, which were CD45RO-negative and positively selected for CCR7. The specimen was naive CD8+ T cells sorted from blood. These receptors all come from a man between 18 and 35 years old in good health.

This chain uses TRBV5-1 with TRBJ2-1; 11 bases agree with TRBD2. There are 19 residues in the CDR3. The trim removed 3 bases at V and 5 bases at J, leaving 16 bases unmatched. Germline-derived CDR1 and CDR2 are SGHRS and YFSETQ. The CDR3 DNA reads TGCGCCAGCAGCTCATCAATAGCTAGCGGGGGGCCCCCCCACAATGAGCAGTTCTTC. It encodes CASSSSIASGGPPHNEQFF.

The chain is built from TRBV5-6 and TRBJ2-5, with D perhaps being TRBD1 or TRBD2 (5 bases each). The germline CDR1 and CDR2 sequences are SGHDT and YYEEEE. This CDR3 spans 15 amino acids. V lost 2 bases, J lost 3 bases, and 14 bases lay in between. The CDR3 nucleotides read TGTGCCAGCAGCTTCCGGGGCAGTCAGGAAGAGACCCAGTACTTC. Translation: CASSFRGSQEETQYF.

The rearrangement links TRBV29-1 to TRBJ2-3; TRBD2 might be the D (5 bases). This CDR3 spans 15 amino acids. V lost 1 base and J 4 bases, leaving 15 bases between the germline ends. CDR1 and CDR2 (germline): SQVTM, ANQGSEA. This CDR3 reads CSVEVEYGVPDTQYF. The CDR3 DNA is TGCAGCGTTGAAGTTGAATACGGGGTCCCAGATACGCAGTATTTT.

The V and J genes are TRBV10-3 and TRBJ2-2, with 7 bases matching TRBD2. V shed 5 bases and J 6 bases; nucleotides not matched to a gene: 9. CDR3 length: 15 residues. Per germline, CDR1 ENHRY and CDR2 SYGVKD. The CDR3 bases are TGTGCCATCAGTCCTGCGGGGGAGGGGTCCGGGGAGCTGTTTTTT. This encodes CAISPAGEGSGELFF.

The genes are TRBV6-1 and TRBJ2-7; 9 bases line up with TRBD1. This CDR3 comprises 15 residues. V dropped 2 bases and J dropped 8; count of bases not matched to a gene: 10. Per the germline V gene, CDR1 is MNHNS and CDR2 is SASEGT. The CDR3 bases are TGTGCCAGCAGTGAATTGACAGGGGGTCCCCTCAAGCAGTACTTC. It encodes CASSELTGGPLKQYF.

The V gene is TRBV9, the J gene TRBJ1-3; no clear D gene. Trimming took 2 bases from V and 0 from J, leaving 9 bases between them. Germline V gene data show CDR1 as SGDLS and CDR2 as YYNGEE. The CDR3 has 15 residues. CDR3: CASSVGPGSGNTIYF. The CDR3 nucleotides read TGTGCCAGCAGCGTTGGACCAGGCTCTGGAAACACCATATATTTT. Supplemented by reference TRBV9 and TRBJ1-3, the full variable domain reads DSGVTQTPKHLITATGQRVTLRCSPRSGDLSVYWYQQSLDQGLQFLIQYYNGEERAKGNILERFSAQQFPDLHSELNLSSLELGDSALYFCASSVGPGSGNTIYFGEGSWLTVV.

Comment on this clone: Other nucleotide sequences in the sample specify the same CDR3. The genes are TRBV7-3 and TRBJ2-1; 7 bases are a match to TRBD2. After removal of 1 base from V and 6 bases from J, the junction contained 0 bases not matched to a gene. The CDR3 sequence is 13 residues long. Germline V gene lookup returns CDR1 SGHTA and CDR2 FQGTGA. CDR3 in amino acids: CASSLIAGNEQFF. DNA of the CDR3: TGTGCCAGCAGCTTAATAGCGGGCAATGAGCAGTTCTTC.

The rearrangement links TRBV15 to TRBJ2-7; D is possibly TRBD1 or TRBD2 (5 bases each). From germline, CDR1 is LNHNV and CDR2 YYDKDF (reference sequence). Trimming removed 5 bases from V and 2 bases from J, with 13 bases in between. The CDR3 contains 14 residues. The CDR3 sequence: CATSVGELPYEQYF. DNA for the CDR3: TGTGCCACCAGCGTGGGGGAACTACCCTACGAGCAGTACTTC.

The CDR3 spells CASSPSWDRVREKLFF. The CDR3 bases are TGTGCCAGCAGTCCGTCCTGGGACAGGGTGCGGGAAAAACTGTTTTTT. This chain connects TRBV27 to TRBJ1-4; TRBD1 aligns across 9 bases. V lost 5 bases, J lost 8 bases, and 12 bases stayed unmatched. Per germline, CDR1 MNHEY and CDR2 SMNVEV (reference sequence). The CDR3 contains 16 residues.

The chain has TRBV6-5 and TRBJ2-7, with 7 bases identical to TRBD2. CDR3 size: 13 residues. The germline V gene encodes CDR1 MNHEY and CDR2 SVGAGI. V was pared by 6 bases and J by 3 bases, with 5 bases of the junction left unmatched. As DNA, the CDR3 is TGTGCCAGCAGACCGACTAGCTTCTACGAGCAGTACTTC. It encodes CASRPTSFYEQYF.

J is TRBJ1-4 and V is TRBV19; D remains unclear. Germline V gives CDR1 LNHDA, CDR2 SQIVND (reference sequence). There are 15 residues in the CDR3. Between the trimmed V and J ends, which lost 1 base and 0 bases, there was a span of 6 bases. The CDR3 sequence: CASSIGVATNEKLFF. CDR3 in DNA: TGTGCCAGTAGTATAGGCGTTGCAACTAATGAAAAACTGTTTTTT.

This sequence joins TRBV30 and TRBJ1-1, with D possibly matching TRBD1 (6 bases). Trimming took 3 bases from V and 6 from J, leaving 14 bases between them. This CDR3 contains 13 residues. The V gene's germline CDR1 is GTSNPN and CDR2 SVGIG (reference sequence). CDR3 DNA: TGTGCCTGGAGGAGTACAGGGATCCCTGAAGCTTTCTTT. Translating it yields CAWRSTGIPEAFF.

This rearrangement joins TRBV6-1 to TRBJ2-3; no clear D. This CDR3 has 11 amino acids. In germline, CDR1 is MNHNS, CDR2 SASEGT. Trimming left V 6 bases short and J 2 bases short, with 3 bases between. As DNA, the CDR3 is TGTGCCAGCAGATACACAGATACGCAGTATTTT. This codes for CASRYTDTQYF.

The V call is TRBV5-5, the J call TRBJ2-2; D ambiguous. The CDR3 is made up of 15 amino acids. Germline V gene data show CDR1 as SGHKS and CDR2 as YYEKEE (reference sequence). Trimming shortened V by 0 bases and J by 0 bases, and 6 bases separated the two germline ends. Here the CDR3 reads CASSLVVSNTGELFF. CDR3 bases: TGTGCCAGCAGCTTGGTGGTCTCGAACACCGGGGAGCTGTTTTTT.

CDR3 coding DNA: TGTGCCAGCAGTTGGGGTGATGGAAACACCATATATTTT. Amino acid sequence: CASSWGDGNTIYF. J is TRBJ1-3 and V is TRBV6-6, with D hard to call. The CDR3 sequence is 13 residues long. Per the germline V gene, CDR1 is MNHNY and CDR2 is SVGAGI (reference sequence). Trimming removed 4 bases from V and 3 bases from J, with 7 bases in between.

The V and J genes are TRBV6-1 and TRBJ1-2; D uncertain. The CDR3 covers 14 residues. Germline V gene lookup returns CDR1 MNHNS and CDR2 SASEGT. With 3 bases removed from V and 10 bases from J, the gap between germline ends came to 18 bases. CDR3: CASSDWRSGKHYTF. The CDR3 DNA follows: TGTGCCAGCAGTGATTGGCGCTCGGGGAAACACTACACCTTC.

V is TRBV5-1 and J is TRBJ2-5; 16 nucleotides match TRBD2. V lost 1 base, J lost 5 bases, and 8 bases stayed unmatched. The CDR3 has 18 residues. Germline V gene lookup returns CDR1 SGHRS and CDR2 YFSETQ. The CDR3 loop is CASSLTGLAGGPGETQYF. The CDR3 DNA is TGCGCCAGCAGCTTGACGGGACTAGCGGGAGGGCCTGGTGAGACCCAGTACTTC.

As DNA, the CDR3 is TGTGCCAGCAGCTATAGCAATGGACTAGCGGGAGCCTACGAGCAGTACTTC. Translation: CASSYSNGLAGAYEQYF. The J gene is TRBJ2-7, the V gene TRBV7-2, with TRBD2 matching over 13 bases. Germline trimming cut 4 bases from V and 2 bases from J; bases unmatched to any gene: 8. Germline-derived CDR1 and CDR2 are SGHTA and FQGNSA. The CDR3 is 17 residues long.

V is TRBV4-1 and J is TRBJ2-1; TRBD1 or TRBD2 may be the D gene (5 bases each). This CDR3 is built from 15 residues. The germline V and J ends were trimmed by 4 bases and 9 bases, with 19 bases remaining between them. Germline values: CDR1 MGHRA, CDR2 YSYEKL. The CDR3 DNA reads TGCGCCAGCAGCCTTACCGGGACCACGATTGGTGAGCAGTTCTTC. Translated, it gives CASSLTGTTIGEQFF.

This chain connects TRBV7-3 to TRBJ2-5; 10 bases are shared with TRBD2. With V trimmed by 2 bases and J by 5 bases, 5 bases remained unmatched. The CDR3 consists of 15 residues. In germline, CDR1 is SGHTA, CDR2 FQGTGA. This CDR3 reads CASSLVAGGWETQYF. CDR3 in DNA: TGTGCCAGCAGCTTAGTAGCGGGGGGCTGGGAGACCCAGTACTTC.

CDR3 nucleotides: TGTGCCACCCACAGGGGCGGATATTCCTACGAGCAGTACTTC. Translating gives CATHRGGYSYEQYF. The rearrangement links TRBV7-2 to TRBJ2-7, with TRBD1 matching over 7 bases. J was trimmed by 1 base and V by 10 bases; bases with no gene match: 10. This CDR3 comprises 14 residues. The germline V gene has CDR1 SGHTA and CDR2 FQGNSA.

This sequence joins TRBV27 and TRBJ1-2, with D perhaps TRBD1 (6 bases). The germline V gene has CDR1 MNHEY and CDR2 SMNVEV (reference sequence). The CDR3 is made up of 13 amino acids. V was shortened by 3 bases and J by 8 bases, with 13 bases between the two germline ends. The CDR3 here is CASSLIRGDGYTF. CDR3 bases: TGTGCCAGCAGTTTGATAAGGGGGGACGGCTACACCTTC.

J is TRBJ2-1 and V is TRBV12-5; possibly TRBD1 or TRBD2 for D (5 bases each). The CDR3 loop spans 15 amino acids. Deletions cut 3 bases from V and 2 bases from J, with 11 bases between. Germline V gene data show CDR1 as LGHNT and CDR2 as FRNRAP. This CDR3 reads CASGFLGGTYNEQFF. CDR3 nucleotides: TGTGCTAGTGGTTTCCTTGGGGGAACCTACAATGAGCAGTTCTTC.

The table lists this clone with a count of one. The chain employs TRBV21-1 and TRBJ2-5; no check of the table's D call, TRBD1, against the DNA was made. TRBV21-1 corresponds to a pseudogene. The CDR3 has 13 residues. The CDR3 nucleotides are TGTGCCAGCAGGAGATACAGGGAAGAGACCCAGTACTTC. It encodes CASRRYREETQYF.

This chain uses TRBV28 with TRBJ2-3; 12 bases align to TRBD2. Trimming took 5 bases from V and 2 from J; bases not matched to a gene: 5. From germline, CDR1 is MDHEN and CDR2 SYDVKM. The CDR3 runs to 16 residues. The CDR3 DNA reads TGTGCCAGCAGTGCCACTAGCGGGGGGCCCACAGATACGCAGTATTTT. Translation: CASSATSGGPTDTQYF. The entire variable domain, with the rest obtained from reference TRBV28 and TRBJ2-3, is as follows: DVKVTQSSRYLVKRTGEKVFLECVQDMDHENMFWYRQDPGLGLRLIYFSYDVKMKEKGDIPEGYSVSREKKERFSLILESASTNQTSMYLCASSATSGGPTDTQYFGPGTRLTVL.

The chain recombines TRBV27 with TRBJ2-7, with 11 bases identical to TRBD2. Germline V gene sequence: CDR1 MNHEY, CDR2 SMNVEV (reference sequence). CDR3 length: 17 residues. Trimming took 6 bases from V and 0 from J; bases not matched to a gene: 10. Here the CDR3 reads CASSPDVGLADSYEQYF. In nucleotides, the CDR3 is TGTGCCAGCAGCCCAGATGTGGGACTAGCGGACTCCTACGAGCAGTACTTC.

The gene calls are TRBV19 and TRBJ2-6; D gene ambiguous. This CDR3 comprises 18 residues. CDR1 is LNHDA, CDR2 SQIVND, per germline (reference sequence). V lost 2 bases and J lost 2, with 16 bases in between. CDR3 loop: CASSISSVPYPGANVLTF. The CDR3, as DNA: TGTGCCAGTAGTATAAGCTCAGTCCCCTACCCTGGGGCCAACGTCCTGACTTTC.

The CDR3 sequence is CASSPPGSTDTQYF. The CDR3 DNA sequence: TGTGCCAGCAGTCCCCCGGGGAGCACAGATACGCAGTATTTT. This chain links TRBV28 with TRBJ2-3, with D tentatively TRBD2 (5 bases). The CDR3 contains 14 residues. V gave up 5 bases and J gave up 0 bases, with 9 bases separating them. Germline values: CDR1 MDHEN, CDR2 SYDVKM.

The chain has TRBV6-6 and TRBJ1-1; possibly TRBD1 for D (5 bases). This CDR3 contains 14 residues. Germline V gives CDR1 MNHNY, CDR2 SVGAGI (reference sequence). Trimming shortened V by 5 bases and J by 7 bases, and 17 bases separated the two germline ends. The CDR3 DNA sequence: TGTGCCAGCAGTGGAACCACAGGAGGTGGTGAAGCTTTCTTT. It encodes CASSGTTGGGEAFF.

V and J are TRBV30 and TRBJ2-2, with D possibly matching TRBD2 (5 bases). Looked up from germline, CDR1 is GTSNPN and CDR2 is SVGIG (reference sequence). This CDR3 is built from 12 residues. V was pared by 4 bases and J by 6 bases, with 9 bases between. CDR3 in amino acids: CAWIARAGELFF. For the CDR3, the DNA is TGTGCCTGGATAGCGAGGGCCGGGGAGCTGTTTTTT.